The rows below give T cell receptor beta chains drawn from one sample of a study of control samples from healthy donors and cancer patients. The assay was immunoSEQ multiplex PCR, and TCRdb's table has in-frame clones only and misses some. The top ten clones hold roughly 3.5% of a sample with nearly 40,000 clones, about 93% of them seen once. Sequencing was performed on blood. These receptors originate from a woman in her forties or fifties in good health. CDR3s include the opening cysteine and the closing phenylalanine or tryptophan. Fields, in order: D gene, J gene, clone size, V gene, CDR3 protein, CDR3 DNA. The D gene is left open where the match is weak. Not every row has a clone size; where given, it reads once, few, many or a size class.

>NA|TRBJ2-7|NA|TRBV5-4
CASSLGDKTYEQYF
TGTGCCAGCAGCTTAGGGGACAAGACCTACGAGCAGTACTTC
>NA|TRBJ1-1|NA|TRBV2
CASSAGGGEAFF
TGTGCCAGCAGTGCAGGAGGCGGTGAAGCTTTCTTT
>NA|TRBJ2-1|once|TRBV4-3
CASSHGIRGSSYNEQFF
TGCGCCAGCAGCCATGGAATTAGGGGGAGCTCCTACAATGAGCAGTTCTTC
>NA|TRBJ1-4|NA|TRBV7-9
CASSPNGRAATNEKLFF
TGTGCCAGCAGCCCTAACGGGAGGGCAGCAACTAATGAAAAACTGTTTTTT
>TRBD2|TRBJ2-3|NA|TRBV4-2
CASSQAGTSGVDTQYF
TGTGCCAGCAGCCAAGCCGGGACTAGCGGGGTTGATACGCAGTATTTT
>TRBD1|TRBJ2-1|NA|TRBV29-1
CSGDRDYNEQFF
TGCAGCGGGGACAGGGACTACAATGAGCAGTTCTTC
>NA|TRBJ2-1|NA|TRBV12-3/TRBV12-4
CASSLENEQFF
TGTGCCAGCAGTTTAGAGAATGAGCAGTTCTTC
>TRBD1|TRBJ1-1|once|TRBV16
CASSQLTGAGTEAFF
TGTGCCAGCAGCCAATTAACAGGGGCGGGCACTGAAGCTTTCTTT
>NA|TRBJ2-3|once|TRBV6-1
CASSDPGRGTQYF
TGTGCCAGCAGTGACCCGGGGCGAGGTACGCAGTATTTT
>NA|TRBJ2-7|NA|TRBV9
CASSAYLDTTYEQYF
TGTGCCAGCAGCGCGTACCTGGACACGACCTACGAGCAGTACTTC
>NA|TRBJ2-1|NA|TRBV6-2/TRBV6-3
CASSDWTSGTYNEQFF
TGTGCCAGCAGTGACTGGACTTCCGGGACGTACAATGAGCAGTTCTTC
>TRBD2|TRBJ2-2|NA|TRBV11-2
CASRPGGSNTGELFF
TGTGCCAGCAGGCCGGGAGGTTCGAACACCGGGGAGCTGTTTTTT
>NA|TRBJ1-1|NA|TRBV3-1/TRBV3-2
CASRFQGTEAFF
TGTGCCAGCAGGTTCCAGGGAACTGAAGCTTTCTTT
>NA|TRBJ2-2|NA|TRBV18
CASSPMEAGETGELFF
TGTGCCAGCTCACCAATGGAGGCAGGGGAGACCGGGGAGCTGTTTTTT
>NA|TRBJ1-1|NA|TRBV19
CASGAGLNYAFF
TGTGCCAGTGGGGCAGGACTAAATTATGCTTTCTTT
>NA|TRBJ2-2|NA|TRBV3-1/TRBV3-2
CASSLTTGELFF
TGTGCCAGCAGCCTCACCACCGGGGAGCTGTTTTTT
>NA|TRBJ2-7|NA|TRBV10-1
CASSEYRAHEQYF
TGCGCCAGCAGTGAGTACAGGGCCCACGAGCAGTACTTC
>NA|TRBJ1-2|NA|TRBV21-1
CASIRFCPQGSIPYGYTF
TGTGCCAGCATAAGGTTTTGCCCGCAGGGTTCGATCCCCTATGGCTACACCTTC
>NA|TRBJ2-2|once|TRBV27
CASSLYLGPGELFF
TGTGCCAGCAGTTTATATTTGGGGCCCGGGGAGCTGTTTTTT
>TRBD1|TRBJ2-5|NA|TRBV30
CAWSGSPINGQGRQETQYF
TGTGCCTGGAGTGGATCCCCCATCAACGGACAGGGGCGGCAAGAGACCCAGTACTTC
>TRBD2|TRBJ2-3|NA|TRBV27
CASSSSGGATDTQYF
TGTGCCAGCAGTTCGTCGGGGGGGGCCACAGATACGCAGTATTTT
>NA|TRBJ1-1|once|TRBV6-5
CASSSLYTEAFF
TGTGCCAGCAGTTCACTATACACTGAAGCTTTCTTT